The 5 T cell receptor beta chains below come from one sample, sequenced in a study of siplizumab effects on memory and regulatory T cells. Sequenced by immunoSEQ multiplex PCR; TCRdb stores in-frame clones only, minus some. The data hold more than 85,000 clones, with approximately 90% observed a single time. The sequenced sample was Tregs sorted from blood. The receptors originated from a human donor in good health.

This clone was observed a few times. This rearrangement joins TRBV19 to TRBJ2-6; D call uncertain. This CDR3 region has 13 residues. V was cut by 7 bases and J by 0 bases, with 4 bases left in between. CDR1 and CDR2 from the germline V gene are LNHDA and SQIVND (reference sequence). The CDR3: CASTHSGANVLTF. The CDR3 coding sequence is TGTGCCAGTACACACTCTGGGGCCAACGTCCTGACTTTC.

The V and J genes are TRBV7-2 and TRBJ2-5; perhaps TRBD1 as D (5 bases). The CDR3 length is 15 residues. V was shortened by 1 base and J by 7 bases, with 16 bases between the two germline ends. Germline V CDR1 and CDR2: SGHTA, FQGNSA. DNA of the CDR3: TGTGCCAGCAGCTTAGAGCCCGTCAGGGTAGGGACCCAGTACTTC. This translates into CASSLEPVRVGTQYF.

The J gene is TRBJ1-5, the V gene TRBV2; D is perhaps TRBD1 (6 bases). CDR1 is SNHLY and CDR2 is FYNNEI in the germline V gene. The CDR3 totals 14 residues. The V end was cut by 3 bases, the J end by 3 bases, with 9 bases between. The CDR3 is CASSERGLNQPQHF. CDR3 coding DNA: TGTGCCAGCAGTGAGCGGGGGCTCAATCAGCCCCAGCATTTT. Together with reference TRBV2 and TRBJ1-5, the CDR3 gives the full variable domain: EPEVTQTPSHQVTQMGQEVILRCVPISNHLYFYWYRQILGQKVEFLVSFYNNEISEKSEIFDDQFSVERPDGSNFTLKIRSTKLEDSAMYFCASSERGLNQPQHFGDGTRLSIL.

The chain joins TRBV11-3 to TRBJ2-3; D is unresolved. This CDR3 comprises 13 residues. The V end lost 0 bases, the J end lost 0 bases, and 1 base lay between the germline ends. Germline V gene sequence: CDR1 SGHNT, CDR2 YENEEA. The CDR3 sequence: CASSLDSTDTQYF. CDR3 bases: TGTGCCAGCAGCTTAGACAGCACAGATACGCAGTATTTT.

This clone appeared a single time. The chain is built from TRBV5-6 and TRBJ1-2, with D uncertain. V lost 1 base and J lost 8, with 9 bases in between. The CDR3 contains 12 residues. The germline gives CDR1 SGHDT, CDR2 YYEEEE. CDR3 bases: TGTGCCAGCAGCTTGTGGGGAAAAGGCTACACCTTC. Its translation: CASSLWGKGYTF.